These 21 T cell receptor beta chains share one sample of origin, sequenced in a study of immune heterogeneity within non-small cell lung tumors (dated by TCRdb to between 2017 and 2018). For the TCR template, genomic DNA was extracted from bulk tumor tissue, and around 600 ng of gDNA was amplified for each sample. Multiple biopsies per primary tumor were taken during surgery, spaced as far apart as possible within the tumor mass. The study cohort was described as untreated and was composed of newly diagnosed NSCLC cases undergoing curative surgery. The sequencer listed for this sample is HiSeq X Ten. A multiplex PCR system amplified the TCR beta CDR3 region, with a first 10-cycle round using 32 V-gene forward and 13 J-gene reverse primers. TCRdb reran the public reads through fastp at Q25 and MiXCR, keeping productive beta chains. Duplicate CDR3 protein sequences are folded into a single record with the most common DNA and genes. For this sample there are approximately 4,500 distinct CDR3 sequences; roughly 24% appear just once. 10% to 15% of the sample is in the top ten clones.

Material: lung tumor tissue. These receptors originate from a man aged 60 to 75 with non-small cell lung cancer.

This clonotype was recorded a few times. CDR3 bases: TGTGCCAGCAGCTTGGCTGATGGGGCCAACGTCCTGACTTTC. This sequence encodes CASSLADGANVLTF. This chain joins TRBV7-2 and TRBJ2-6; D unresolved. The germline gives CDR1 SGHTA, CDR2 FQGNSA. CDR3 length: 14 residues. The V gene lost 3 bases and the J gene lost 3 bases, with 6 bases spanning the gap.

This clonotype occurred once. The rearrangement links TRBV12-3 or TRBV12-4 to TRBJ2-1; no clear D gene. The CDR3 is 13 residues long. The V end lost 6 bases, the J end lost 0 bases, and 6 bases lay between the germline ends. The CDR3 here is CASSLGSYNEQFF. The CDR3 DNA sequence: TGTGCCAGCAGCCTCGGCTCCTACAATGAGCAGTTCTTC.

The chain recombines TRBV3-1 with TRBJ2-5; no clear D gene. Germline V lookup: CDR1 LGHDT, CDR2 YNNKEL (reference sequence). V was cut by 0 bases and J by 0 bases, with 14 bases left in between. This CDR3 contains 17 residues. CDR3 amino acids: CASSQERFGGHQETQYF. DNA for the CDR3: TGTGCCAGCAGCCAAGAGCGCTTTGGCGGCCACCAAGAGACCCAGTACTTC.

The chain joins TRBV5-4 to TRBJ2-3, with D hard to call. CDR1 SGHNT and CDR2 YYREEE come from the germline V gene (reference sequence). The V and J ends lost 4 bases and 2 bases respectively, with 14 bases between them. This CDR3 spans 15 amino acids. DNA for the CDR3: TGTGCCAGCAGCCCAGACCCACGAGTCACAGATACGCAGTATTTT. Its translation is CASSPDPRVTDTQYF.

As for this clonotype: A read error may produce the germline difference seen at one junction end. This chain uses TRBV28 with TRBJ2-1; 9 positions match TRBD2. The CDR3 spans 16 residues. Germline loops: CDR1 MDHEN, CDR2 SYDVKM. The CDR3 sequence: CANSFPSGRSYNEQFF. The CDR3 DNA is TGTGCCAACAGTTTCCCCAGCGGGAGGTCCTACAATGAGCAGTTCTTC.

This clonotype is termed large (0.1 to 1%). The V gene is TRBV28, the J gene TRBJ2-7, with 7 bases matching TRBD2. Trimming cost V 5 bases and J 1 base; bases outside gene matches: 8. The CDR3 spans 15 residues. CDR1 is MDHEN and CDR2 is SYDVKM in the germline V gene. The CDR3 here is CASSASSGLSYEQYF. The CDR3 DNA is TGTGCCAGCAGTGCCTCTAGCGGACTTTCCTACGAGCAGTACTTC.

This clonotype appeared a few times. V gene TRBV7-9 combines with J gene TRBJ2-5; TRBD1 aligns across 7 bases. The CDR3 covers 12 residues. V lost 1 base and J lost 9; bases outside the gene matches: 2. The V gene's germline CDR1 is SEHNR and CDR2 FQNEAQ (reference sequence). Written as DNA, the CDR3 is TGTGCCAGCAGCTTAGGTACAGGGGCCCAGTACTTC. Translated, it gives CASSLGTGAQYF.

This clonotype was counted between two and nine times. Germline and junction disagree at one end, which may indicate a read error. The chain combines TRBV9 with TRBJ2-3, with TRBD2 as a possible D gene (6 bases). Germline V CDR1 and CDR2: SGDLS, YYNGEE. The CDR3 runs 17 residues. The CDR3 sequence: CASSVEVSGYFTGTQYF. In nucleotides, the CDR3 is TGTGCCAGCAGCGTAGAGGTTAGCGGATACTTCACAGGTACGCAGTATTTT.

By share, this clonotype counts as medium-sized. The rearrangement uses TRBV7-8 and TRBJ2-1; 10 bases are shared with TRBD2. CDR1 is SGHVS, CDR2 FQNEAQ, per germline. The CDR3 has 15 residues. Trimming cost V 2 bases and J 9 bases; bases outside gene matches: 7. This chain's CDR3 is CASSLMETSGSEQFF. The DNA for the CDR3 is TGTGCCAGCAGCTTAATGGAGACTAGCGGGTCTGAGCAGTTCTTC.

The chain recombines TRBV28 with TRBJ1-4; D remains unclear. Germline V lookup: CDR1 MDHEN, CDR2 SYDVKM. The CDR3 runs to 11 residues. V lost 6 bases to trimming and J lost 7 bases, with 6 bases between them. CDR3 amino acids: CASSEGEKLFF. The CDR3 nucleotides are TGTGCCAGCAGCGAAGGTGAAAAACTGTTTTTT.

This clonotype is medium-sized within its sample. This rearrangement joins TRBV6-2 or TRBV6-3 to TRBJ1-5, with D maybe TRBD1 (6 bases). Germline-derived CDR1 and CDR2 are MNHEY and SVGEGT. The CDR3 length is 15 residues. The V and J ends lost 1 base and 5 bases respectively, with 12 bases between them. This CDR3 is CASSYFRGRDQPQHF. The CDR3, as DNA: TGTGCCAGCAGTTACTTCAGGGGACGGGATCAGCCCCAGCATTTT.

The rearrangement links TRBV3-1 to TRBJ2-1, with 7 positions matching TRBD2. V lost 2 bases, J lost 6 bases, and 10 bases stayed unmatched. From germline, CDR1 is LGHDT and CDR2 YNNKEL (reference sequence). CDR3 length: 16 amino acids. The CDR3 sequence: CASSQKGLKSTNEQFF. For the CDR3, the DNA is TGTGCCAGCAGCCAAAAGGGACTAAAGTCGACCAATGAGCAGTTCTTC.

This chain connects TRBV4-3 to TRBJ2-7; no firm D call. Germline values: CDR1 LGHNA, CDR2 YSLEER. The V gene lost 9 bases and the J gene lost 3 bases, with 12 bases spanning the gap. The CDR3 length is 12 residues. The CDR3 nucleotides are TGCGCCAGTATTAGACACGTCTACGAGCAGTACTTC. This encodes CASIRHVYEQYF.

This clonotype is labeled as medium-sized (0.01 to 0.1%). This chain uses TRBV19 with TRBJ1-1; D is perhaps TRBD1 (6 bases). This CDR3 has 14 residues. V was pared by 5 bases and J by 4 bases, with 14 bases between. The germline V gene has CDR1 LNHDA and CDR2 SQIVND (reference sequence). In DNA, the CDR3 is TGTGCCAGTAGTCGGACAGTAAGAGGCACTGAAGCTTTCTTT. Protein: CASSRTVRGTEAFF.

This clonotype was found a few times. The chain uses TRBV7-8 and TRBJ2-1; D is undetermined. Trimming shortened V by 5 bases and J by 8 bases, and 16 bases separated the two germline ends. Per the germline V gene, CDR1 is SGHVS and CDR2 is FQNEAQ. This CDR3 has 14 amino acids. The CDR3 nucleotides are TGTGCCAGCAGCCGCACTATCGGGCCGGATGAGCAGTTCTTC. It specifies CASSRTIGPDEQFF.

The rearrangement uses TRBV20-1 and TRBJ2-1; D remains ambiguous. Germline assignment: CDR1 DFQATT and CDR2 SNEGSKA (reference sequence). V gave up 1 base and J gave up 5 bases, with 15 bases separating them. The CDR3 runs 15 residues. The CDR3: CSARVPSERNNEQFF. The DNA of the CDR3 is TGCAGTGCTAGAGTCCCCAGCGAGAGAAACAATGAGCAGTTCTTC.

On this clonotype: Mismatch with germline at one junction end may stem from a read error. In DNA form, the CDR3 reads TGTGACAGCAGTGTTACAGGGGGGACGCAGCCCCAGCATTTT. It yields the protein CDSSVTGGTQPQHF. The rearrangement uses TRBV12-3 or TRBV12-4 and TRBJ1-5, with 8 bases fitting TRBD1. The CDR3 spans 14 residues.

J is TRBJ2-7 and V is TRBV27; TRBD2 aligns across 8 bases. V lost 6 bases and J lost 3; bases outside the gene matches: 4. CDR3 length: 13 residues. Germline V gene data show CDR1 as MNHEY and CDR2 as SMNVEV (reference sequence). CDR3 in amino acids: CASRTGTSYEQYF. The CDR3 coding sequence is TGTGCCAGCAGAACCGGGACTAGCTACGAGCAGTACTTC.

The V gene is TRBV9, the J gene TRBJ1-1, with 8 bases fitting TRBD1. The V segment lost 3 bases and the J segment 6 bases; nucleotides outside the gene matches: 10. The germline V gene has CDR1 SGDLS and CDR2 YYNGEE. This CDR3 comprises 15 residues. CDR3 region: CASSERTGYRSEAFF. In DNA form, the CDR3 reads TGTGCCAGCAGCGAGAGGACAGGGTATCGTTCTGAAGCTTTCTTT.

The CDR3 DNA follows: TGTGCCAGTAGTGCCCTCGGTGGAAAACTGTTTTTT. As protein: CASSALGGKLFF. This sequence joins TRBV19 and TRBJ1-4; D unresolved. Trimming pared 5 bases from V and 10 bases from J, leaving 11 bases between. Germline V gene lookup returns CDR1 LNHDA and CDR2 SQIVND (reference sequence). The CDR3 is made up of 12 amino acids.

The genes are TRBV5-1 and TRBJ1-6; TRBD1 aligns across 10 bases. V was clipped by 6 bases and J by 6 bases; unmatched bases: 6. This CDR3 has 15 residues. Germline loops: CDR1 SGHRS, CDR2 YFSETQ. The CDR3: CASTPGQGSNSPLHF. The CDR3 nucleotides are TGCGCCAGCACCCCGGGACAGGGGAGTAATTCACCCCTCCACTTT.